These 21 T cell receptor beta chains share one sample of origin, sequenced in a study of breast tumors, draining lymph nodes, adjacent tissues. MiXCR was run by TCRdb on the multiplex PCR reads, yielding one entry per CDR3 protein. The sample gives 200,000 to 250,000 distinct CDR3 sequences, about a third of which show up once; about 1.4% is in the top ten. Samples came from axillary lymph nodes draining the breast cancer. Sequenced material: axillary lymph node tissue. The receptors originated from a female donor with breast cancer. Some clones in this sample may be carry-over from other donors' samples.

This clonotype has ten or more counts. The rearrangement joins TRBV5-6 to TRBJ2-2, with 7 bases identical to TRBD2. CDR3 length equals 16 residues. Germline CDR1 is SGHDT and CDR2 is YYEEEE. V was pared by 0 bases and J by 7 bases, with 9 bases of the junction left unmatched. In nucleotides, the CDR3 is TGTGCCAGCAGCTTGGGCGGGGGAGCGGCGAACGGGGAGCTGTTTTTT. It is translated as CASSLGGGAANGELFF.

This clonotype was seen many times. J is TRBJ2-1 and V is TRBV11-1; 11 bases are a match to TRBD2. The CDR3 runs to 16 residues. Germline V gives CDR1 SGHAT, CDR2 FQDESV (reference sequence). The junction had 6 bases not matched to a gene; V was cut back by 2 bases and J by 6 bases. The CDR3: CASSLRRSGRANEQFF. CDR3 DNA: TGTGCCAGCAGCTTAAGACGTAGCGGGAGGGCCAATGAGCAGTTCTTC.

This clonotype was observed at least ten times. V is TRBV19 and J is TRBJ1-5; 7 positions match TRBD1. In germline, CDR1 is LNHDA, CDR2 SQIVND (reference sequence). The CDR3 has 15 amino acids. Trimming cost V 6 bases and J 2 bases; bases outside gene matches: 7. The CDR3 loop reads CASRSRDRRNQPQHF. CDR3 bases: TGTGCCAGTAGATCCCGGGACAGACGCAATCAGCCCCAGCATTTT.

V is TRBV7-2 and J is TRBJ1-2; 7 bases agree with TRBD1. The CDR3 contains 13 residues. CDR1 SGHTA and CDR2 FQGNSA come from the germline V gene. With 4 bases clipped from V and 8 bases from J, the junction kept 7 bases outside the gene matches. CDR3 in amino acids: CASSSRGASGYTF. CDR3 coding DNA: TGTGCCAGCAGCTCCAGGGGGGCGAGCGGCTACACCTTC.

For this clonotype: At one of its ends the junction is not consistent with the germline gene, which may arise from a read error. This chain links TRBV6-6 with TRBJ1-4; 7 bases line up with TRBD1. Germline CDR1 reads MNHNY; CDR2 reads SVGAGI (reference sequence). The CDR3 has 15 residues. The CDR3, as DNA: TGTGCCAGCAGTCCCAGGGGGGCAACTAATGAAAAACCGTTTTTT. This translates into CASSPRGATNEKPFF.

Of note for this clonotype: A much more abundant neighbour one base away suggests this may be a read error. This sequence joins TRBV6-6 and TRBJ2-3; D unresolved. Trimming shortened V by 6 bases and J by 6 bases, and 13 bases separated the two germline ends. Germline CDR1 and CDR2: MNHNY and SVGAGI (reference sequence). The CDR3 totals 13 residues. CDR3 region: CASSPAPLDTQYF. The CDR3 DNA is TGTGCCAGCAGCCCAGCCCCACTTGATACGCAGTATTTT.

This clonotype has a handful of counts. The chain is built from TRBV28 and TRBJ2-5; the D gene is possibly TRBD2 (6 bases). Germline V gene sequence: CDR1 MDHEN, CDR2 SYDVKM. Trimming removed 3 bases from V and 5 bases from J, with 16 bases in between. This CDR3 region has 15 residues. The CDR3 region has the DNA TGTGCCAGCAGTTTGCCCGGAGGGGAGACGGAGACCCAGTACTTC. It is translated as CASSLPGGETETQYF.

This clonotype was seen repeatedly, ten times or more. The chain is built from TRBV6-5 and TRBJ1-4; 8 bases line up with TRBD1. This CDR3 contains 14 residues. Germline-derived CDR1 and CDR2 are MNHEY and SVGAGI. Unmatched junction bases numbered 6, after V lost 10 bases and J lost 2 bases. The CDR3 nucleotides are TGTGCCACCAGGGGGCTGGGGACTAATGAAAAACTGTTTTTT. Its protein is CATRGLGTNEKLFF.

At least ten counts were recorded for this clonotype. The chain carries TRBV20-1 and TRBJ2-2, with D unresolved. Trimming took 0 bases from V and 3 from J, leaving 14 bases between them. The CDR3 length is 16 residues. CDR1 and CDR2 (germline): DFQATT, SNEGSKA (reference sequence). The chain's CDR3 is CSARDAQKSDTGELFF. Written as DNA, the CDR3 is TGCAGTGCTAGAGATGCCCAGAAGTCGGACACCGGGGAGCTGTTTTTT.

On this clonotype: Possible read error: a much larger clone is one base away. The V gene is TRBV6-2 or TRBV6-3, the J gene TRBJ2-7; 9 nucleotides line up with TRBD2. This CDR3 spans 13 amino acids. Germline V gene sequence: CDR1 MNHEY, CDR2 SVGEGT. The CDR3 coding sequence is TGTGCCGGCAGTTACGGTGCGGGAGGGGAGCAGTACTTC. Translating it yields CAGSYGAGGEQYF.

As concerns this clonotype: A much larger clone sits a single nucleotide away, making a read error possible. V is TRBV9 and J is TRBJ1-2; a weak D match, TRBD1 (6 bases). Germline V gene sequence: CDR1 SGDLS, CDR2 YYNGEE. The length of the CDR3 is 15 residues. CDR3 amino acids: CASSVDSGEGYGSTF. CDR3 sequence (DNA): TGTGCCAGCAGCGTAGACTCAGGGGAGGGGTATGGCTCCACCTTC.

This clonotype was observed many times. The rearrangement uses TRBV5-1 and TRBJ2-7; perhaps D is TRBD1 or TRBD2 (7 bases each). The V end was cut by 0 bases, the J end by 1 base, with 20 bases between. The V gene's germline CDR1 is SGHRS and CDR2 YFSETQ. CDR3 size: 18 residues. CDR3 DNA: TGCGCCAGCAGCTTGGTCCCCTCTCGACAGGGAGGGTCCTACGAGCAGTACTTC. It codes for CASSLVPSRQGGSYEQYF.

This clonotype was seen more than once but under ten times. This sequence may be a read error, since a much larger clone differs from it by one base. For the CDR3, the DNA is TGTGCCAGCAGCCTGGGGGACACATCTTACGAGCAGTACTTC. It yields the protein CASSLGDTSYEQYF. The rearrangement uses TRBV5-4 and TRBJ2-7; tentatively, D is TRBD1 (6 bases). The length of the CDR3 is 14 residues. Germline lookup yields CDR1 SGHNT and CDR2 YYREEE (reference sequence). The V end was cut by 4 bases, the J end by 4 bases, with 15 bases between.

This clonotype was seen a few times. The chain joins TRBV3-1 to TRBJ2-7; 8 nucleotides align to TRBD2. The length of the CDR3 is 16 residues. Trimming at V came to 0 bases and at J to 5 bases, leaving 9 bases not matched to a gene. CDR1 LGHDT and CDR2 YNNKEL come from the germline V gene (reference sequence). CDR3 residues: CASSQDSLAGPHEQYF. CDR3 nucleotides: TGTGCCAGCAGCCAAGATAGTCTAGCGGGTCCCCACGAGCAGTACTTC.

The rearrangement links TRBV12-3 or TRBV12-4 to TRBJ2-7, with D unresolved. V lost 7 bases, J lost 6 bases, and 13 bases lay in between. This CDR3 has 12 amino acids. The DNA for the CDR3 is TGTGCCAGCACCAGGACGGTCAGCGAGCAGTACTTC. It codes for CASTRTVSEQYF.

This clonotype was counted between two and nine times. A read error may explain this, as a much larger clone is one base away. The V and J genes are TRBV11-2 and TRBJ2-1; D is unresolved. The CDR3 spans 13 residues. CDR1 SGHAT and CDR2 FQNNGV come from the germline V gene. V was pared by 1 base and J by 9 bases, with 10 bases between. The CDR3 is CASSLVPHTEQFF. CDR3 bases: TGTGCCAGCAGCTTAGTTCCCCACACTGAGCAGTTCTTC.

The sample holds many counts of this clonotype. The chain employs TRBV7-3 and TRBJ2-7; D is perhaps TRBD2 (6 bases). The germline V gene encodes CDR1 SGHTA and CDR2 FQGTGA. With 4 bases removed from V and 7 bases from J, the gap between germline ends came to 14 bases. The length of the CDR3 is 13 residues. The CDR3: CASSYTGDREQYF. The DNA for the CDR3 is TGTGCCAGCAGCTACACGGGGGATAGGGAGCAGTACTTC.

This clonotype was found a few times. A clone one base away is much larger, so this may be a read error. J is TRBJ2-1 and V is TRBV7-8, with D unclear. The length of the CDR3 is 15 residues. CDR1 and CDR2 (germline): SGHVS, FQNEAQ. In DNA form, the CDR3 reads TGTGCCAGCAGCTTAGCGGGGTTGGACGTCAATGAGCAGCTCTTC. This gives the protein CASSLAGLDVNEQLF.

In its sample, this clonotype was seen many times. The V and J genes are TRBV2 and TRBJ2-7; 7 bases are a match to TRBD2. The germline V gene encodes CDR1 SNHLY and CDR2 FYNNEI. The junction had 4 bases not matched to a gene; V was cut back by 0 bases and J by 2 bases. CDR3 size: 15 residues. Here the CDR3 reads CASSEAAGVTYEQYF. In nucleotides, the CDR3 is TGTGCCAGCAGTGAAGCGGCGGGAGTGACCTACGAGCAGTACTTC.

This clonotype has ten or more counts. The chain employs TRBV30 and TRBJ1-2, with D unclear. Germline CDR1 is GTSNPN and CDR2 is SVGIG (reference sequence). With 3 bases removed from V and 5 bases from J, the gap between germline ends came to 7 bases. The length of the CDR3 is 11 residues. CDR3 amino acids: CAWRYLYGYTF. As DNA, the CDR3 is TGTGCCTGGAGATACCTTTATGGCTACACCTTC.

The table lists this clonotype with many counts. The genes are TRBV24-1 and TRBJ1-1; possibly TRBD1 for D (6 bases). The CDR3 has 13 amino acids. The germline V gene has CDR1 KGHDR and CDR2 SFDVKD. V lost 7 bases and J lost 0, with 8 bases in between. The CDR3 nucleotides are TGTGCCACCAGGCGACAGGTGAACACTGAAGCTTTCTTT. It translates to CATRRQVNTEAFF.